Here is one T cell receptor beta chain with its context. Its antigen is as yet unknown. This sample is drawn from a study of shared clonotypes between healthy human individuals. Overall study results and limits: Unshared clonotypes carried lower generation probabilities than those common to all four donors. It was only blood that was sampled, and tissue repertoires likely differ. Larger estimated richness was generally recorded for naive subsets relative to memory subsets.

Study processing details: There were no quality scores in the junction-only immunoSEQ sequences, so filtering differed. Sequencing was performed with immunoSEQ multiplex PCR; in TCRdb, only in-frame clones are kept and a portion is missing. The V and J calls and clone size come from that table; D and trimming were worked out from the DNA. The repertoire holds 300,000 to 350,000 clones, with 73% as singletons. Sequences were obtained from memory CD4+ T cells sorted from blood. Specified subset: CD45RA-negative fraction. This receptor was identified in a young man in good health.

DNA of the CDR3: TGCGCCAGCAGCAGGGACAGAGCGAACACCGGGGAGCTGTTTTTT. Residues: CASSRDRANTGELFF. This chain uses TRBV5-1 with TRBJ2-2; 7 bases match TRBD1. The CDR3 runs 15 residues. CDR1 and CDR2 (germline): SGHRS, YFSETQ. V dropped 4 bases and J dropped 0; count of bases not matched to a gene: 3.